This TCR beta chain was recovered during a study of cytomegalovirus exposure and HLA in healthy donors. The CDR3 has 16 residues. Germline V gene data show CDR1 as MNHNS and CDR2 as SASEGT. Trimming left V 4 bases short and J 4 bases short, with 17 bases between. It was with 60 Vbeta and 13 Jbeta primers that the PCR ran. The repertoire was sequenced with immunoSEQ multiplex PCR; TCRdb's copy has only in-frame clones and lacks some. This sample has 150,000 to 200,000 clones, with approximately 79% found just once. This clone was observed a single time. The sequence came from a man aged 35-49 years in good health and CMV-seropositive. The rearrangement joins TRBV6-1 to TRBJ1-5, with a weak D call TRBD1 (5 bases). Source material: PBMCs. CDR3 region: CASSGGTPRGNQPQHF. DNA of the CDR3: TGTGCCAGCAGTGGGGGGACGCCCCGGGGGAATCAGCCCCAGCATTTT.